The entry below describes one TCR beta chain. This clone was recorded a few times. It lacks a known antigen. Nothing much larger sits one base from this clone, and base qualities are not available. The data were obtained in a study of cytomegalovirus exposure and HLA in healthy donors (dated by TCRdb to 2016 to 2017). Context from the whole study: An earlier analysis of 587 of the donors reported under 300 Gb of sequence data and approximately 120 million unique TCR beta sequences obtained from approximately 180 million T cells. An early release covering roughly 600 HLA-typed donors comprised approximately 300 gigabases of sequencing data and tens of millions of unique TCR sequences. Of the roughly 400 genotyped donors, approximately 83% fell in the genetic ancestry cluster associated with self-reported Caucasian donors. The study aimed to test whether cataloging public T cell receptors could reveal signatures of past pathogen exposure. The T cell repertoires of 666 subjects were profiled by immunosequencing and related to cytomegalovirus serostatus. Along with the approximately 700-subject first cohort, a separate validation cohort of around 110 different subjects was used. The study combined high-throughput TCR immunosequencing, statistical association of individual TCRs with disease status, and machine learning to predict cytomegalovirus infection status. To study patterns of TCR occurrence, a later analysis re-analyzed previously published TCR beta repertoires from around 670 donors and added high-resolution HLA genotyping. Rather than using new phenotypic data, the later analysis identified candidate immune exposures from TCR beta sequences and from how often those sequences occurred across donors. In an earlier analysis of roughly 580 of the donors, high-throughput TCR beta sequencing was used to judge whether each TCR beta V gene segment behaved as functional or pseudogenic. Donor age, sex, ethnicity and CMV serostatus were compiled together with the repertoire data. A later genetic analysis used genome-wide SNP genotypes for about 60% of the roughly 700 donors, treating that subset as a discovery cohort. Every discovery cohort repertoire had been produced on one sequencing platform. Both class I and class II loci were covered by HLA typing, at four-digit resolution. Typing coverage varied by locus: 629-630 donors for A, B, C, DRB1 and DQB1; roughly 510 for DQA1; about 590 for DPA1; 400 to 480 for DPB1. Several DR-DQ haplotypes were treated as single units for association and clustering because of strong linkage in the cohort. On average, about 240,000 unique TCR beta nucleotide sequences were sequenced per donor among 398 genotyped donors of the cohort, with around 19% of those sequences being non-productive.

Summary of the overall study and its limitations: This cohort had only TCR beta chains sequenced, and the lack of alpha or paired-chain data limited which features could be detected. The only immune exposure information available for the cohort was CMV serostatus. The study listed 164 TCR beta chains as associated with cytomegalovirus. A group of highly shared sequence variants was considered likely to be a technical artifact of the sequencing pipeline. A later analysis found that TCR association rates varied across HLA loci, with DRB1 alleles showing the most associated TCRs and HLA-C alleles the fewest. Because HLA typing was missing for some donors at each locus, association tests included only the typed subset. Presence/absence analyses assumed roughly uniform sequencing depth across donors, an assumption that may not hold. In a later analysis, HLA-associated TCR beta chains were found to be more clonally expanded and to have lower generation probabilities than equally common non-associated chains. A later analysis associated 15,000 or so TCR beta sequences with specific HLA alleles at a false discovery rate of 0.05. A further reported finding was that TCR beta sequences accurately predicted the HLA-A and HLA-B alleles for most subjects in the first cohort. In an earlier analysis of fewer than 700 of the donors, most TCR beta V segments appeared in productive rearrangements about 87% or about 30% of the time, broadly matching IMGT annotations. In a later genetic analysis, a missense DCLRE1C variant was associated with V-gene and J-gene trimming of TCR beta chains, and the association was replicated in an independent cohort. The 87-base-pair reads could not distinguish some IMGT-functional V segments, including TRBV6-2 and TRBV6-3, so those segments were excluded. When HLA alleles, especially DR and DQ, strongly co-occurred, attributing TCR associations to individual alleles was difficult. According to a later genetic analysis, donors in an Asian-associated ancestry cluster had fewer N-insertions in productive TCRs than the roughly 670-donor mean. In a later analysis, most CMV-associated TCR beta chains were found to appear HLA-restricted, with HLA associations seemingly driven largely by CMV exposure. Because counts were too low, seventeen rarely observed V segments, including chromosome 9 orphons, were left out of the earlier analysis of 587 of the donors. A later analysis reported that several top co-occurrence clusters appeared linked to parvovirus B19, influenza, CMV and Epstein-Barr virus. Most TCR sequences were observed very rarely across donors, whereas some public TCRs were present in many individuals. A few of the identified cytomegalovirus-associated TCR beta chains were confirmed in vitro to be specific for cytomegalovirus antigens. In both the original and validation cohorts, the classifier was reported to diagnose cytomegalovirus status with high specificity and sensitivity. The authors suggested that the approach could potentially be generalized to other disease states and immunological phenotypes. Linkage disequilibrium might explain the correlated functional status among segregating V segments, but an unknown experimental factor could not be ruled out.

Library preparation was by the immunoSEQ multiplex PCR assay. For the multiplex PCR, a mixture combining 60 forward primers for TCR Vbeta segments and 13 reverse primers for TCR Jbeta segments was used. The CDR3 region of rearranged TCR beta genes was amplified from genomic DNA by a multiplex PCR assay. Amplified TCR beta libraries were sequenced as 87-base-pair reads on the Illumina HiSeq System. The study's processing was this. A later analysis counted some 74 million unique TCR beta chains across the 550 to 750 repertoires, and roughly 11 million of these chains were shared by at least two donors. Raw reads were error-corrected and collapsed into unique sequences by a nearest-neighbor algorithm in which closely related sequences were merged to remove PCR and sequencing errors. CDR3 sequences were aligned to IMGT reference sequences to assign V, D and J gene segments. Each retained sequence needed at least a six-nucleotide match to both a V gene segment and a J gene segment. Rearrangements were called productive when the CDR3 lacked stop codons and stayed in frame with V and J; all others were non-productive. Following IMGT convention, CDR3 was defined as the stretch from the second conserved V-encoded cysteine up to the conserved J-encoded phenylalanine. In an earlier analysis of more than 550 of the donors, sequences lacking an unambiguous match to a single V gene segment were excluded. In an earlier analysis of approximately 560 of the donors, a V segment was called functional when productive rearrangements were above 56.7%, and segregating when the standard deviation between donors exceeded 5%. A statistical classification framework was developed to diagnose cytomegalovirus status using the catalog of TCR beta chain sequences. In a later analysis, TCR nucleotide sequences were compared against IMGT/GENE-DB human TR gene sequences so that V and J genes could be assigned. In a later analysis, CDR3 sequences and most-parsimonious VDJ recombination scenarios were assigned using the TCRdist pipeline. In a later analysis, each TCR beta chain was defined by its CDR3 amino acid sequence together with its V-gene family, and reads lacking a unique V-gene family were excluded. To address suspected cross-contamination and a sequencing artifact, a later analysis removed roughly 640 highly shared, low-generation-probability nucleotide sequences. In a later analysis, a clonal expansion index for each public chain was calculated from normalized within-repertoire ranks of inferred template counts. In a later analysis, generation probabilities were computed with a VDJ recombination model fitted to out-of-frame rearrangements, and the resulting probabilities were checked against IGoR. In a later analysis, TCR-TCR, TCR-HLA and TCR-CMV co-occurrence was scored with hypergeometric tests, and a repertoire-size bias correction was applied to TCR pairs. A later analysis estimated false discovery rates by permuting HLA or CMV assignments 20 times. In a later analysis, co-occurring TCRs were grouped using DBSCAN, and TCRdist sequence similarity was added for clustering within HLA-allele-positive subsets. Repertoires with fewer than 30,000 or more than 120,000 public chains were left out of co-occurrence clustering, as were about five repertoires with anomalous nucleotide sharing. Imported from immuneACCESS, the table was reduced by TCRdb to in-frame sequences with V and J called. These copies leave out some clones; in studies compared against another copy, an unresolved V gene accounts for under half, and the cause of the remainder is not known. D and trimming come from the DNA, and the V and J calls and clone size come from that table. Recorded for this sample are 110,000 or so clones; 74% of them occurred a single time. The ten largest clones take up more than 2% of the sample.

In total, 630 or so healthy bone marrow donors made up the cohort. At the time of sampling, every cohort member was nominally healthy, though immune exposures that went unrecorded were likely present. CMV serostatus was positive for about 300 and negative for about half of the roughly 700 cohort members, and was not recorded for this donor. A peripheral blood sample was provided by each donor, and peripheral blood mononuclear cells were used for TCR beta sequencing. Genomic DNA was extracted from the blood cell samples with the Qiagen DNeasy Blood Extraction Kit. Taken from cysteine to phenylalanine, the CDR3 has 17 residues. Here the CDR3 DNA is all that survives: 51 bases in frame from base 1. Based on the germline V gene, the CDR1 and CDR2 sequences are KGHSH and LQKENI. The junction shows trimming of 1 base on V and 5 bases on J, plus 17 bases between the germline ends.

The clonotype originates from a human donor in good health. The chain uses TRBV18 and TRBJ2-2, with no D gene named confidently. Sample: PBMCs. For the CDR3, the sequence is CASSPLSRSSSTGELFF. The bases read TGTGCCAGCTCACCACTTTCCAGGTCCTCGTCAACCGGGGAGCTGTTTTTT.